Listed here are 8 T cell receptor beta chains from one sample, sequenced in a study of CDR3 diversity in severe acne. MiXCR, applied by TCRdb to the PCR reads, yields one record per CDR3 protein. The sample contains 85,000 to 120,000 distinct CDR3 sequences, around 56% of which appear only once. Sequencing was done on a sample of blood. Receptors were obtained from a male donor with acne.

This clonotype has ten or more counts. This chain connects TRBV6-5 to TRBJ2-6; D remains ambiguous. The length of the CDR3 is 16 residues. Germline V gene data show CDR1 as MNHEY and CDR2 as SVGAGI. V lost 5 bases and J lost 0, with 11 bases in between. The DNA for the CDR3 is TGTGCCAGCAGTGGACGGAAATTCTCTGGGGCCAACGTCCTGACTTTC. This codes for CASSGRKFSGANVLTF.

The rearrangement links TRBV7-3 to TRBJ2-3; 8 bases map to TRBD2. The germline gives CDR1 SGHTA, CDR2 FQGTGA. The CDR3 spans 15 residues. Trimming took 5 bases from V and 5 from J; bases not matched to a gene: 9. DNA of the CDR3: TGTGCCAGCAGCGCCCGAGCGGGAGTGGTAGATACGCAGTATTTT. Encoded protein: CASSARAGVVDTQYF.

The J gene is TRBJ2-3, the V gene TRBV20-1, with 13 bases lining up with TRBD2. This CDR3 region has 15 residues. The germline V gene encodes CDR1 DFQATT and CDR2 SNEGSKA (reference sequence). V trimming: 0 bases; J trimming: 8 bases; junction bases outside the gene matches: 5. The CDR3 DNA is TGCAGTGCTAGAGATGTAACTAGCGGGAGGGGTACGCAGTATTTT. This codes for CSARDVTSGRGTQYF.

By proportion, this clonotype is medium-sized. V gene TRBV4-1 combines with J gene TRBJ2-7; D is undetermined. Trimming stripped 4 bases from V and 6 bases from J, with 10 bases between. Germline V gene sequence: CDR1 MGHRA, CDR2 YSYEKL. The CDR3 loop spans 12 amino acids. The CDR3 bases are TGCGCCAGCAGCCTCTACCCTAGCGAGCAGTACTTC. It is translated as CASSLYPSEQYF.

As for this clonotype: Germline and junction disagree at one end, which may indicate a read error. The chain combines TRBV10-3 with TRBJ2-5; D remains unclear. This CDR3 comprises 14 residues. Germline lookup yields CDR1 ENHRY and CDR2 SYGVKD. The CDR3 reads CASSLDNLQETQYF. The CDR3 nucleotides are TGTGCCAGCAGTCTTGACAACCTTCAAGAGACCCAGTACTTC.

In regard to this clonotype: A clone one base away is much larger, so this may be a read error. The chain carries TRBV7-9 and TRBJ2-7; D is unresolved. V was trimmed by 3 bases and J by 9 bases, leaving 18 bases between them. CDR1 and CDR2 from the germline V gene are SEHNR and FQNEAQ (reference sequence). The length of the CDR3 is 14 residues. CDR3 region: CASSFLRFGDGQYF. The DNA for the CDR3 is TGTGCCAGCAGCTTTTTGAGGTTTGGAGACGGGCAGTACTTC.

The chain links TRBV19 to TRBJ2-6; a weak D match, TRBD1 (5 bases). V lost 5 bases and J 0 bases, leaving 14 bases between the germline ends. In germline, CDR1 is LNHDA, CDR2 SQIVND (reference sequence). The CDR3 spans 17 residues. As DNA, the CDR3 is TGTGCCAGTAGTCGGCAGGGTGGGCTCTCTGGGGCCAACGTCCTGACTTTC. It yields the protein CASSRQGGLSGANVLTF.

The V and J genes are TRBV7-9 and TRBJ2-7, with D possibly called TRBD1 or TRBD2 (5 bases each). The V and J ends lost 3 bases and 5 bases respectively, with 14 bases between them. Germline assignment: CDR1 SEHNR and CDR2 FQNEAQ (reference sequence). CDR3 length: 14 amino acids. CDR3 sequence reads: CASSLGSGPDEQYF. In nucleotides, the CDR3 is TGTGCCAGCAGCTTGGGGTCGGGGCCGGACGAGCAGTACTTC.